The entry that follows covers one TCR beta chain sequence. Antigen specificity is unknown. This sample was included in a study of blood T cells in healthy people across ages. For the study at large: The capture of about one barcoded beta molecule per two T cells was achieved by template switching.

A second PCR, run for roughly 7 to 11 cycles, used a sample-barcoded 5' primer plus a J-beta primer mix. All cDNA molecules were each tagged by a template-switch adaptor with 12 random nucleotides. TCRdb processed the 5' RACE reads anew with MiXCR; each CDR3 protein has one entry. The top ten hold approximately 28% of the sample, which has about 290,000 distinct CDR3 sequences, less than 30% seen once. Whole-study findings and limits: Investigators treated diversity estimates from one million T cells as underestimates.

The clonotype comes from a woman in her sixties or seventies in good health. The sample consisted of blood.

The DNA for the CDR3 is TGTGCCAGCTCACCACAGTTAGGCCGTGGGACACCGAACACCGGGGAGCTGTTTTTT. Translated: CASSPQLGRGTPNTGELFF. V gene TRBV18 combines with J gene TRBJ2-2; tentatively, D is TRBD1 (6 bases). The V gene's germline CDR1 is KGHSH and CDR2 LQKENI. The V and J ends lost 1 base and 0 bases respectively, with 18 bases between them. The CDR3 spans 19 residues.